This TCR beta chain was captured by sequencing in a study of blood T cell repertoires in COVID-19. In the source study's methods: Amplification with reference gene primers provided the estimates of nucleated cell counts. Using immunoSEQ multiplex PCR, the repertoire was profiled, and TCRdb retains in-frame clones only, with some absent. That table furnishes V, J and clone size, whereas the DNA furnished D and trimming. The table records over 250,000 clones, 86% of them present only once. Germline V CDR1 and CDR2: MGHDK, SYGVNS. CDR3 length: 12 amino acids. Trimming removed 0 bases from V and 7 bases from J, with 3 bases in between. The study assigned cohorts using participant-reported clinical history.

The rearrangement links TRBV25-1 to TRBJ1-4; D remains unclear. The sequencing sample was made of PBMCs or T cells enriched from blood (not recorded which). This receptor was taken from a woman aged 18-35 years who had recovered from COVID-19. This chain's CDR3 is CASSEYGEKLFF. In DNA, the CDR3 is TGTGCCAGCAGTGAATACGGTGAAAAACTGTTTTTT.